This TCR beta chain stems from a study of control samples from healthy donors and cancer patients (TCRdb year 2020). Taken from cysteine to phenylalanine, the CDR3 has 17 residues. Just the 51-base CDR3 DNA is kept, in frame starting at base 1. CDR1 and CDR2, looked up from the germline V gene, are SGHTA and FQGNSA. V loses 5 bases at its end and J loses 5 bases; junction bases beyond the gene matches: 16. As regards this clone: Its antigen specificity is not known. No quality values exist for individual bases; no much larger clone is one base distant.

The receptor library was made with the immunoSEQ multiplex PCR assay. TCRdb's version of the immuneACCESS table is confined to in-frame rearrangements and falls short of the full clone set. An unresolved V gene accounts for under half of the shortfall where checked; the remainder is of unknown origin. Here the sample has about 110,000 clones; 90% occur a single time. 4% to 4.5% of the sample is in the top ten clones. This sequence uses TRBV7-2 and TRBJ2-5; 8 bases in the middle match TRBD2. This receptor was taken from a human donor in good health. The donor label of this sample is uncertain. Specimen: blood. The CDR3 region: CASSDSWSGGVYETQYF. The DNA sequence follows: TGTGCCAGCAGCGATTCTTGGTCGGGGGGGGTTTACGAGACCCAGTACTTC. Reference TRBV7-2 and TRBJ2-5 proteins supply the regions before and after the CDR3; the full variable domain is: GAGVSQSPSNKVTEKGKDVELRCDPISGHTALYWYRQSLGQGLEFLIYFQGNSAPDKSGLPSDRFSAERTGGSVSTLTIQRTQQEDSAVYLCASSDSWSGGVYETQYFGPGTRLLVL.